Below are 10 T cell receptor beta chains sequenced from a single sample in a study of T cells in Graves' hyperthyroidism and ophthalmopathy. RNA transcripts were the template for amplifying TCR beta CDR3 regions. The HTBI primer set served for first-round RT-PCR of the TCR CDR3. TCRdb re-called the multiplex PCR reads with MiXCR, one entry per CDR3 protein. The sample contains 450,000 to 550,000 distinct CDR3 sequences, around 22% of which appear only once. Sequences were obtained from blood. These receptors were obtained from a woman aged 25 to 45 with Graves' ophthalmopathy.

This clonotype has only a few counts. The rearrangement joins TRBV5-4 to TRBJ1-2, with a weak D call TRBD1 (5 bases). Trimming took off 3 bases at V and 8 bases at J, with 26 bases between the two ends. Per the germline V gene, CDR1 is SGHNT and CDR2 is YYREEE (reference sequence). The CDR3 contains 17 residues. CDR3: CASSYLPGTVLEGGYTF. The DNA for the CDR3 is TGTGCCAGCAGCTATTTACCCGGGACGGTACTTGAAGGCGGCTACACCTTC.

CDR3 DNA: TGTGCCAAAAAGATGTGGGGTGTGGGCCCTCCTGGGGCCAACGTCCTGACTTTC. It codes for CAKKMWGVGPPGANVLTF. The genes are TRBV11-2 and TRBJ2-6; the D is unclear. Between the trimmed V and J ends, which lost 10 bases and 2 bases, there was a span of 24 bases. The CDR3 extends over 18 amino acids. Germline assignment: CDR1 SGHAT and CDR2 FQNNGV.

The chain joins TRBV6-1 to TRBJ1-5; D is unclear. The germline V gene encodes CDR1 MNHNS and CDR2 SASEGT. The CDR3 contains 13 residues. V lost 4 bases and J 6 bases, leaving 10 bases between the germline ends. CDR3 in DNA: TGTGCCAGCAGTGTCCGAGATGCTCAGCCCCAGCATTTT. Its protein is CASSVRDAQPQHF.

This clonotype was seen repeatedly, ten times or more. CDR3 protein: CAWTPGQDGQPQHF. CDR3 DNA: TGTGCCTGGACACCCGGACAGGATGGACAGCCCCAGCATTTT. This chain connects TRBV30 to TRBJ1-5, with 7 bases fitting TRBD1. The CDR3 loop spans 14 amino acids. Germline CDR1 is GTSNPN and CDR2 is SVGIG (reference sequence). With V trimmed by 4 bases and J by 7 bases, 10 bases remained unmatched.

This clonotype was detected many times. The chain uses TRBV5-1 and TRBJ1-1, with no clear D. V lost 0 bases, J lost 5 bases, and 11 bases lay in between. This CDR3 is built from 14 residues. CDR1 and CDR2 from the germline V gene are SGHRS and YFSETQ. DNA for the CDR3: TGCGCCAGCAGCTTGGGTGGGTCGGTTACTGAAGCTTTCTTT. Translating it yields CASSLGGSVTEAFF.

This clonotype showed up just a few times. The rearrangement links TRBV20-1 to TRBJ2-2; D is undetermined. CDR1 and CDR2 from the germline V gene are DFQATT and SNEGSKA (reference sequence). Trimming took off 3 bases at V and 5 bases at J, with 13 bases between the two ends. The length of the CDR3 is 14 residues. CDR3 protein: CSARKVRLTGELFF. CDR3 DNA: TGCAGTGCTAGGAAGGTTAGGCTAACCGGGGAGCTGTTTTTT.

This clonotype was observed at least ten times. This chain links TRBV9 with TRBJ2-7; TRBD2 matches at 8 bases. Germline CDR1 and CDR2: SGDLS and YYNGEE. The CDR3 runs 15 residues. V lost 0 bases and J lost 4; bases outside the gene matches: 6. CDR3 in DNA: TGTGCCAGCAGCGTAGACGGCGGGGGGTGGTACGAGCAGTACTTC. It specifies CASSVDGGGWYEQYF. The full variable domain, in which reference TRBV9 and TRBJ2-7 provide the parts outside the CDR3, is DSGVTQTPKHLITATGQRVTLRCSPRSGDLSVYWYQQSLDQGLQFLIQYYNGEERAKGNILERFSAQQFPDLHSELNLSSLELGDSALYFCASSVDGGGWYEQYFGPGTRLTVT.

V is TRBV5-1 and J is TRBJ2-7; 10 bases map to TRBD2. The CDR3 has 15 residues. Germline assignment: CDR1 SGHRS and CDR2 YFSETQ. The J segment lost 3 bases and the V segment lost 5 bases, leaving 8 bases of the junction unmatched. CDR3 sequence reads: CASRLAGAPVYEQYF. The CDR3 nucleotides read TGCGCCAGCAGGCTAGCGGGGGCTCCCGTCTACGAGCAGTACTTC.

The rearrangement links TRBV6-5 to TRBJ1-1; D not resolved. Germline CDR1 and CDR2: MNHEY and SVGAGI. The CDR3 length is 13 residues. Trimming left V 5 bases short and J 1 base short, with 8 bases between. CDR3 loop: CASSRSKNTEAFF. CDR3 nucleotides: TGTGCCAGCAGTCGCTCGAAGAACACTGAAGCTTTCTTT.

This clonotype has a count of ten or more. The rearrangement uses TRBV6-2 or TRBV6-3 and TRBJ2-2; the D is unclear. The CDR3 contains 13 residues. Trimming took off 5 bases at V and 2 bases at J, with 6 bases between the two ends. Looked up from germline, CDR1 is MNHEY and CDR2 is SVGEGT. CDR3 sequence reads: CASSKLNTGELFF. CDR3 in DNA: TGTGCCAGCAGTAAGCTTAACACCGGGGAGCTGTTTTTT.